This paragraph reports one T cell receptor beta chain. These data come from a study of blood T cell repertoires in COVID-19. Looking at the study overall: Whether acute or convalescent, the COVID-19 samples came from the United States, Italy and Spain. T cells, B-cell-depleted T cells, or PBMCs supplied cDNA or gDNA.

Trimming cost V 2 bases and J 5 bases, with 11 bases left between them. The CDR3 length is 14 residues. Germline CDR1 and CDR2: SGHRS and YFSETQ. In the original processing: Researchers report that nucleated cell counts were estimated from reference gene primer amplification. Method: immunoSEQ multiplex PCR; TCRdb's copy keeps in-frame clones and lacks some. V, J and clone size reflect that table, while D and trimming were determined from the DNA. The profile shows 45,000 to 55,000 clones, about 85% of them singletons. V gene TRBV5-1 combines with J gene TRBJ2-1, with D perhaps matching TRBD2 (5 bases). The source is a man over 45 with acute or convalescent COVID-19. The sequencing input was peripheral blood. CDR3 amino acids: CASSLLGKNNEQFF. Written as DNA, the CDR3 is TGCGCCAGCAGCTTACTAGGGAAAAACAATGAGCAGTTCTTC.